This is a list of T cell receptor beta chains from one sample in a study of cytomegalovirus exposure and HLA in healthy donors. Assay: immunoSEQ multiplex PCR; the TCRdb copy retains only in-frame clones and omits some. The data contain about 160,000 clones, roughly 79% of them singletons. The sequencing sample was made of PBMCs. These receptors were collected from a woman in her 50s in good health and CMV-seropositive. CDR3s include the opening cysteine and the closing phenylalanine or tryptophan. Each record gives: J gene, CDR3 length, D gene, clone size, V gene, CDR3 protein, CDR3 DNA. D genes are given only for firm matches. Expanded clones get a size class; other rows say once, few or many, or leave the size out.

TRBJ2-7,12,NA,NA,TRBV7-9,CASSLGASEQYF,TGTGCCAGCAGCTTAGGGGCCTCCGAGCAGTACTTC
TRBJ2-7,13,NA,NA,TRBV18,CASSPRRSGEQYF,TGTGCCAGCTCACCACGGAGGTCTGGCGAGCAGTACTTC
TRBJ2-3,12,NA,NA,TRBV7-9,CASSLTRDTQYF,TGTGCCAGCAGCTTAACGCGAGATACGCAGTATTTT
TRBJ2-7,15,NA,NA,TRBV10-1,CASSATQTGSYEQYF,TGCGCCAGCAGTGCCACTCAGACTGGATCCTACGAGCAGTACTTC
TRBJ1-5,15,TRBD1,NA,TRBV18,CASSETGTSNQPQHF,TGTGCCAGCTCAGAGACAGGGACCTCGAATCAGCCCCAGCATTTT
TRBJ2-2,15,NA,NA,TRBV4-1,CASSQGMGGTGELFF,TGCGCCAGCAGCCAAGGCATGGGGGGCACCGGGGAGCTGTTTTTT
TRBJ2-7,14,NA,NA,TRBV7-2,CASSPTPGAYEQYF,TGTGCCAGCAGCCCCACCCCCGGGGCCTACGAGCAGTACTTC
TRBJ1-3,15,TRBD1,once,TRBV18,CASSPNTGGENTIYF,TGTGCCAGCTCACCGAATACAGGGGGCGAAAACACCATATATTTT
TRBJ2-7,14,NA,NA,TRBV27,CASSFDQGNYEQYF,TGTGCCAGCAGTTTCGACCAGGGCAACTACGAGCAGTACTTT
TRBJ1-3,13,TRBD1,NA,TRBV30,CAWDRGLGNTIYF,TGTGCCTGGGACAGGGGGCTTGGAAACACCATATATTTT
TRBJ1-5,12,NA,NA,TRBV6-5,CASKQGNQPQHF,TGTGCCAGCAAACAGGGTAATCAGCCCCAGCATTTT
TRBJ1-2,14,NA,NA,TRBV28,CASSFIQGLYGYTF,TGTGCCAGCAGTTTCATACAGGGTCTCTATGGCTACACCTTC
TRBJ2-5,13,NA,NA,TRBV7-7,CASSKGGGETQYF,TGTGCTAGCAGCAAGGGGGGGGGAGAGACCCAGTACTTC
TRBJ2-2,17,NA,NA,TRBV7-8,CASTRPPGQGNAGELFF,TGTGCCAGCACACGGCCCCCGGGGCAGGGGAATGCCGGGGAGCTGTTTTTT
TRBJ2-2,14,NA,NA,TRBV18,CASSPTTSAGELFF,TGTGCCAGCTCACCCACTACTAGTGCCGGGGAGCTGTTTTTT
TRBJ2-3,16,TRBD2,NA,TRBV18,CASSPPGLGGTDTQYF,TGTGCCAGCTCACCACCGGGACTAGGGGGCACAGATACGCAGTATTTT
TRBJ1-1,14,NA,NA,TRBV2,CASIKPSAHTEAFF,TGTGCCAGCATCAAACCGAGCGCCCACACTGAAGCTTTCTTT
TRBJ1-5,13,TRBD1,few,TRBV6-6,CASKFGQGQPQHF,TGTGCCAGCAAGTTTGGACAGGGCCAACCCCAGCATTTT
TRBJ1-1,15,NA,NA,TRBV4-1,CASSQDSHPNTEAFF,TGCGCCAGCAGCCAAGATAGTCACCCGAACACTGAAGCTTTCTTT
TRBJ2-3,15,NA,few,TRBV5-1,CASSDGGVFSDTQYF,TGCGCCAGCAGCGACGGAGGCGTCTTTTCAGATACGCAGTATTTT
TRBJ2-2,17,TRBD1,NA,TRBV18,CASSPPGQGVFRGELFF,TGTGCCAGCTCACCACCCGGACAGGGTGTCTTCCGCGGGGAGCTGTTTTTT
TRBJ1-2,15,TRBD1,NA,TRBV5-5,CASSLEGQGRDGYTF,TGTGCCAGCAGCTTGGAAGGACAGGGGAGGGACGGCTACACCTTC
TRBJ1-1,11,NA,NA,TRBV20-1,CSASRGTEAFF,TGCAGTGCTAGTAGGGGCACTGAAGCTTTCTTT
TRBJ2-7,15,TRBD1,NA,TRBV7-8,CASSLAGQGSYEQYF,TGTGCCAGCAGCTTAGCTGGACAGGGAAGCTACGAGCAGTACTTC
TRBJ2-7,15,TRBD1,NA,TRBV6-6,CASRLGQGSSYEQYF,TGTGCCAGCAGACTTGGACAGGGGAGCTCCTACGAGCAGTACTTC
TRBJ2-1,17,TRBD2,few,TRBV5-1,CASSLAPGLAGATEQFF,TGCGCCAGCAGCTTGGCGCCGGGACTAGCGGGAGCCACTGAGCAGTTCTTC
TRBJ2-7,13,TRBD1,NA,TRBV5-6,CASNRQGSYEQYF,TGTGCCAGCAACCGACAGGGGAGCTACGAGCAGTACTTC
TRBJ1-5,16,TRBD1,NA,TRBV5-5,CASSLGTGFNNQPQHF,TGTGCCAGCAGCTTGGGGACAGGGTTTAACAATCAGCCCCAGCATTTT
TRBJ1-3,16,NA,NA,TRBV30,CAWSVPFARGGNTIYF,TGTGCCTGGAGTGTACCCTTCGCCCGGGGTGGAAACACCATATATTTT
TRBJ1-5,15,TRBD1,NA,TRBV7-9,CASSLSGQGNQPQHF,TGTGCCAGCAGCTTATCAGGACAGGGAAATCAGCCCCAGCATTTT
TRBJ2-1,14,TRBD1,NA,TRBV2,CASSGTGASNEQFF,TGTGCCAGTTCCGGGACAGGGGCATCGAATGAGCAGTTCTTC
TRBJ2-3,15,TRBD2,NA,TRBV9,CASSSSGGNTDTQYF,TGTGCCAGCAGCTCCAGCGGGGGGAATACAGATACGCAGTATTTT
TRBJ2-6,17,NA,NA,TRBV7-9,CASRPARGSPGANVLTF,TGTGCCAGCCGCCCAGCCAGGGGTTCCCCTGGGGCCAACGTCCTGACTTTC
TRBJ2-7,15,NA,once,TRBV9,CASSGPGTGAYEQYF,TGTGCCAGCAGCGGACCCGGAACTGGAGCTTACGAGCAGTACTTC
TRBJ1-2,12,NA,NA,TRBV6-1,CASSSRQAGYTF,TGTGCCAGCAGTTCCCGACAAGCTGGCTACACCTTC
TRBJ1-6,15,NA,NA,TRBV4-3,CASSPFGGPNSPLHF,TGCGCCAGCAGCCCCTTTGGGGGCCCTAATTCACCCCTCCACTTT
TRBJ1-2,16,TRBD1,NA,TRBV18,CASSHPRDRGGDGYTF,TGTGCCAGCTCACATCCCCGGGACAGGGGCGGGGATGGCTACACCTTC
TRBJ2-2,16,NA,NA,TRBV4-1,CASSQESRVEAGELFF,TGCGCCAGCAGCCAAGAGAGCAGGGTCGAGGCCGGGGAGCTGTTTTTT
TRBJ2-5,16,TRBD1,NA,TRBV6-1,CASSVEQGARQETQYF,TGTGCCAGCAGTGTTGAACAGGGGGCGAGACAAGAGACCCAGTACTTC
TRBJ2-5,14,NA,NA,TRBV7-9,CASSRAQGQETQYF,TGTGCCAGCAGCCGCGCTCAGGGGCAAGAGACCCAGTACTTC
TRBJ1-2,12,NA,NA,TRBV29-1,CSVYGGDYGYTF,TGCAGCGTTTATGGAGGGGACTATGGCTACACCTTC
TRBJ1-5,17,NA,once,TRBV4-3,CASSQKPGRVSNQPQHF,TGCGCCAGCAGCCAAAAACCCGGCAGGGTAAGCAATCAGCCCCAGCATTTT
TRBJ2-5,16,TRBD2,NA,TRBV7-9,CASSPTSGGARETQYF,TGTGCCAGCAGCCCGACTAGCGGGGGGGCTCGGGAGACCCAGTACTTC
TRBJ2-2,16,NA,NA,TRBV19,CASSTSGSTGTGELFF,TGTGCCAGTAGTACCTCGGGCTCGACGGGGACCGGGGAGCTGTTTTTT
TRBJ2-6,15,TRBD1,once,TRBV9,CASSPTGSGANVLTF,TGTGCCAGCAGTCCGACAGGGTCTGGGGCCAACGTCCTGACTTTC
TRBJ1-5,14,NA,NA,TRBV19,CASSLAGLNQPQHF,TGTGCCAGTAGTCTGGCAGGGTTAAATCAGCCCCAGCATTTT